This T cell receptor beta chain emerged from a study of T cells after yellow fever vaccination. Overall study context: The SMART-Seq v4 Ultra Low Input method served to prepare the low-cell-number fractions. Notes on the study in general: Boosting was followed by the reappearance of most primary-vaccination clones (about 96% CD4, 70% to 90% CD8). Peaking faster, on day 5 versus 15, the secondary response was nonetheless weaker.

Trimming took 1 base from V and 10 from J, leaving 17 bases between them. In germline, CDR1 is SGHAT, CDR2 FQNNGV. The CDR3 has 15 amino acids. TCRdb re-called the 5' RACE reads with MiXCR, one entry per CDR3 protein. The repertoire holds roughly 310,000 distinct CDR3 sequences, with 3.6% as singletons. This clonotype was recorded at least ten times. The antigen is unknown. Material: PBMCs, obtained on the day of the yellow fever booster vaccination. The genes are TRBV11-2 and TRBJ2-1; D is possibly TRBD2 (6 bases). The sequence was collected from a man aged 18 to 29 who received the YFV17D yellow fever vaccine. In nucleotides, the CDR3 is TGTGCCAGCAGCTTAGTAGCCGGTCCTGGAGGGGAGCAGTTCTTC. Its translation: CASSLVAGPGGEQFF.